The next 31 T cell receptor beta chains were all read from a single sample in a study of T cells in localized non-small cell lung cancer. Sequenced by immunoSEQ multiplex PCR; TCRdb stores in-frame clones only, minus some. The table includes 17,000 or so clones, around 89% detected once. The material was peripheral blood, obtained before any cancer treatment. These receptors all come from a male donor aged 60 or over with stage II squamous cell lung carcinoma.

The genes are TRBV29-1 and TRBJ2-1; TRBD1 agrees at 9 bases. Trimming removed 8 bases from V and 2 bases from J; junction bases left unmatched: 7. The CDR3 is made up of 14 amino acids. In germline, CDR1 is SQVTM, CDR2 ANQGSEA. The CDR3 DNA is TGCAGCAGTCGGACAGGGGAAACCTACAATGAGCAGTTCTTC. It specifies CSSRTGETYNEQFF.

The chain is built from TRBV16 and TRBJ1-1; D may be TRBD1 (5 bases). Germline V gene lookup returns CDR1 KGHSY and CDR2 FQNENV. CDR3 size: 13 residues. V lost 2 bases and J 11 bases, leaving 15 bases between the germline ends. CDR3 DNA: TGTGCCAGCAGCCAAGGACATCCGGCAGGGGCTTTCTTT. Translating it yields CASSQGHPAGAFF.

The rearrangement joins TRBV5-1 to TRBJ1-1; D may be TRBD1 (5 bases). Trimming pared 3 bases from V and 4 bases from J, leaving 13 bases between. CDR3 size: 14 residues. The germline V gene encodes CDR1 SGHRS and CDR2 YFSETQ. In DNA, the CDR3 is TGCGCCAGCAGCTCCCTCGGGGGGGGCACTGAAGCTTTCTTT. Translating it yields CASSSLGGGTEAFF.

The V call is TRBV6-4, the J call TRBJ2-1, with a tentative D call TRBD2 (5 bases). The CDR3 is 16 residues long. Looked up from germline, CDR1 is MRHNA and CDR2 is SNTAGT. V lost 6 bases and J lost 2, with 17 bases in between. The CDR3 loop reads CASSVKRAGAYNEQFF. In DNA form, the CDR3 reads TGTGCCAGCAGCGTTAAGAGGGCTGGTGCCTACAATGAGCAGTTCTTC.

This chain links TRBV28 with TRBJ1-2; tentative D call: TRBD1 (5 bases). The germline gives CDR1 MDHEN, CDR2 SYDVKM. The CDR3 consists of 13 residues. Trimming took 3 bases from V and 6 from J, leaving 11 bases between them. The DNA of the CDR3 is TGTGCCAGCAGTTTGCGGGACGTGGATGGCTACACCTTC. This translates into CASSLRDVDGYTF.

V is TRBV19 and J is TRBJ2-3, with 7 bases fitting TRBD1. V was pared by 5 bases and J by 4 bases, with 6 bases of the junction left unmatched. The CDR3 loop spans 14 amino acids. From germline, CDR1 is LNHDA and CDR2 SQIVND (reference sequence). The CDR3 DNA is TGTGCCAGTAGTCCTCGGACAGGCGCAGATACGCAGTATTTT. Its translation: CASSPRTGADTQYF. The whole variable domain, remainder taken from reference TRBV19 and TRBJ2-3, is DGGITQSPKYLFRKEGQNVTLSCEQNLNHDAMYWYRQDPGQGLRLIYYSQIVNDFQKGDIAEGYSVSREKKESFPLTVTSAQKNPTAFYLCASSPRTGADTQYFGPGTRLTVL.

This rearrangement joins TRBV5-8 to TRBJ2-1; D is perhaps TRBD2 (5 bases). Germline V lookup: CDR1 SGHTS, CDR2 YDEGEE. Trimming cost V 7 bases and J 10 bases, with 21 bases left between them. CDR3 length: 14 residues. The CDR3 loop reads CASSTGGGVREQFF. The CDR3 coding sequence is TGTGCCAGCTCAACCGGCGGAGGTGTAAGAGAGCAGTTCTTC.

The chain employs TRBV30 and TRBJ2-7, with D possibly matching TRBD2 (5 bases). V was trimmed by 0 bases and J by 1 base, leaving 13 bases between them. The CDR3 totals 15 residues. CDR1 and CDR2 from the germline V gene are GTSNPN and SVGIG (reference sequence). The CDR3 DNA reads TGTGCCTGGAGTGTTCGGCCCGGCGGGTCCTACGAGCAGTACTTC. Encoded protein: CAWSVRPGGSYEQYF.

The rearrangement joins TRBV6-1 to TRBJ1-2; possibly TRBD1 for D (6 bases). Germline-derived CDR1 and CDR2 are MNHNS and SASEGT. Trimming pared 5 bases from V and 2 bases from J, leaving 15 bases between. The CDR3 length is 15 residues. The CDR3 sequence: CASSRGHGLNYGYTF. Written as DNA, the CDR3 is TGTGCCAGCAGTCGGGGACACGGGCTCAACTATGGCTACACCTTC.

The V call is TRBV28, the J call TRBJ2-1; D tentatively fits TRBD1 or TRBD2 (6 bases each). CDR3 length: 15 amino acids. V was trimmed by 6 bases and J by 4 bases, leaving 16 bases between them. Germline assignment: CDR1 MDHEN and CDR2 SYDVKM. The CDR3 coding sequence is TGTGCCAGCAGCCCCGGTAGGGGGGTTTACAATGAGCAGTTCTTC. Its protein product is CASSPGRGVYNEQFF.

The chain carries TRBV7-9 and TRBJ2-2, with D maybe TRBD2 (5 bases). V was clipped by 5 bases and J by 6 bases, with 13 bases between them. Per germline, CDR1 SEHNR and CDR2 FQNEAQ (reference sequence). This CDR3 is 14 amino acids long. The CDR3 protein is CASSPPPGSGELFF. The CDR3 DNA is TGTGCCAGCAGCCCTCCGCCGGGGTCCGGGGAGCTGTTTTTT.

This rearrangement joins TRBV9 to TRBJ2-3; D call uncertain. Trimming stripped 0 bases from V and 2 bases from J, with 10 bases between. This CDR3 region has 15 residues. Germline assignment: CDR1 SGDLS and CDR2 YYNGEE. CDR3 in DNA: TGTGCCAGCAGCGTAGGCTCGTCAACCACAGATACGCAGTATTTT. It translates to CASSVGSSTTDTQYF.

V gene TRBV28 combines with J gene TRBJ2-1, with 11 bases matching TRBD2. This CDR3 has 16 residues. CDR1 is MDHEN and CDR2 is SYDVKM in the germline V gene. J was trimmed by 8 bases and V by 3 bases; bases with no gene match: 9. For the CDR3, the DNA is TGTGCCAGCAGTTTCCCGGGACTAGCGGCCGGGCATGAGCAGTTCTTC. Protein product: CASSFPGLAAGHEQFF.

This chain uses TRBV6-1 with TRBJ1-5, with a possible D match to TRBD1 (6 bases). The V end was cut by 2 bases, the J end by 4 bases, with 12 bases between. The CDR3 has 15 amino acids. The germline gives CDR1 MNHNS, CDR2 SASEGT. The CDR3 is CASSENGGVNQPQHF. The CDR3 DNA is TGTGCCAGCAGTGAAAATGGGGGCGTGAATCAGCCCCAGCATTTT.

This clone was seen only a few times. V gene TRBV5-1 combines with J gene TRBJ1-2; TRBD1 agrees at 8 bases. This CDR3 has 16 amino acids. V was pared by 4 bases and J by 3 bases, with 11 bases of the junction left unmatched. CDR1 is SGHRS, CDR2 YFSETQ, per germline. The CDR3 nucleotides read TGCGCCAGCAGCGTAGAAGGGGACAGGCCGGACTATGGCTACACCTTC. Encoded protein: CASSVEGDRPDYGYTF.

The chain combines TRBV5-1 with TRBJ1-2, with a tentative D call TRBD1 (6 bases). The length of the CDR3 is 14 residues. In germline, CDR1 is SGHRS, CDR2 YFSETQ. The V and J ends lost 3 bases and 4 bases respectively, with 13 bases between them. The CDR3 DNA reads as TGCGCCAGCAGCTCCGGACAGACCCTCTATGGCTACACCTTC. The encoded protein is CASSSGQTLYGYTF.

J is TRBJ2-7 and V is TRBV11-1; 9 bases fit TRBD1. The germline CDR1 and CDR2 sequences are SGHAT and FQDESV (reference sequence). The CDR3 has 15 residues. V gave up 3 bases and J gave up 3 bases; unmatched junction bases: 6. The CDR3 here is CASSFAGTGYYEQYF. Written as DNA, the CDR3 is TGTGCCAGCAGCTTCGCCGGGACAGGGTACTACGAGCAGTACTTC.

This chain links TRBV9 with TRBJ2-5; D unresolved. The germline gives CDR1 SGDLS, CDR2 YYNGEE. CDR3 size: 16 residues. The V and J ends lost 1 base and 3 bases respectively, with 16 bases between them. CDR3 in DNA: TGTGCCAGCAGCGTACGGTGGGGTGGTCGGGAAGAGACCCAGTACTTC. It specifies CASSVRWGGREETQYF.

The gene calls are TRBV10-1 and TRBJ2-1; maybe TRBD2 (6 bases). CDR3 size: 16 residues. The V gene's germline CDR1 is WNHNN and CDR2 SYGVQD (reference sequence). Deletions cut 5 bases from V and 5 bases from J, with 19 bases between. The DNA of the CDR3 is TGCGCCAGCAGTAGGAATAGCGGAGGGGTGAACAATGAGCAGTTCTTC. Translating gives CASSRNSGGVNNEQFF.

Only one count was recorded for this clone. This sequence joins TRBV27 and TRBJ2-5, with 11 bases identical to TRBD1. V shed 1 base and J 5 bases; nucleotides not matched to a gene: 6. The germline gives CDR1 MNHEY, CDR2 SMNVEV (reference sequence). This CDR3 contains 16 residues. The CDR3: CASSLYGQGAKETQYF. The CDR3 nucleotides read TGTGCCAGCAGTTTATACGGACAGGGGGCGAAGGAGACCCAGTACTTC.

The CDR3: CATIPRVSQSNQPQHF. DNA of the CDR3: TGTGCCACCATTCCCCGTGTCAGCCAAAGCAATCAGCCCCAGCATTTT. V usage is TRBV6-6 and J usage is TRBJ1-5; no clear D. V lost 10 bases and J 1 base, leaving 20 bases between the germline ends. The CDR3 is made up of 16 amino acids. The germline gives CDR1 MNHNY, CDR2 SVGAGI (reference sequence).

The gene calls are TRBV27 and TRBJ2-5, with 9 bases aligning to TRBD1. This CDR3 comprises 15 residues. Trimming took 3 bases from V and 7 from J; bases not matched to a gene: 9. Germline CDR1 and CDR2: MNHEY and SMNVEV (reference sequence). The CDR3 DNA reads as TGTGCCAGCAGTTTGGCCGGGACAGGGCGCGGGACCCAGTACTTC. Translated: CASSLAGTGRGTQYF.

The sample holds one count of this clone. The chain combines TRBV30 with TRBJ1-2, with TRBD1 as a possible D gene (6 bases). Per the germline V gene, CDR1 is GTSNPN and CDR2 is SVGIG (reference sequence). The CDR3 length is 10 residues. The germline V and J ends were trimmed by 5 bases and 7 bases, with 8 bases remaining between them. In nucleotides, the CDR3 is TGTGCCTGGGGCAGGGGTGGCTACACCTTC. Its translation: CAWGRGGYTF.

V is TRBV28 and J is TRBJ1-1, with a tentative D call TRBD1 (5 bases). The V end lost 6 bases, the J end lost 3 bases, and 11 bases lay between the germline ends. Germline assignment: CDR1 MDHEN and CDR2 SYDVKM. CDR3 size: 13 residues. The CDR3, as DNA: TGTGCCAGCAGCCGAATAGGGGACACTGAAGCTTTCTTT. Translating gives CASSRIGDTEAFF.

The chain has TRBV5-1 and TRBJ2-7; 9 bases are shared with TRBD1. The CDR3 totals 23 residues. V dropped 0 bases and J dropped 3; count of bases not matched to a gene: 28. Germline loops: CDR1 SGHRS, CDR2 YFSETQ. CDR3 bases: TGCGCCAGCAGCTTGGTACCGGGACAGGGTTCCATCCCGCAACAGGGTAGCGTCTACGAGCAGTACTTC. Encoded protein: CASSLVPGQGSIPQQGSVYEQYF.

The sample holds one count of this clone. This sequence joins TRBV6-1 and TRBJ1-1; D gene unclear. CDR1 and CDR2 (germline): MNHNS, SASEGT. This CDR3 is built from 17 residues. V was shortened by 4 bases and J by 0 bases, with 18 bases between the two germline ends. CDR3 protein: CASSAFSSALMNTEAFF. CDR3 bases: TGTGCCAGCAGTGCGTTTTCCAGCGCGCTTATGAACACTGAAGCTTTCTTT.

The CDR3, as DNA: TGCGCCAGCAGGTACAGCCTTAATGAAAAACTGTTTTTT. This gives the protein CASRYSLNEKLFF. V gene TRBV5-1 combines with J gene TRBJ1-4; D is uncertain. V lost 5 bases and J lost 4, with 9 bases in between. The CDR3 has 13 amino acids. The germline V gene encodes CDR1 SGHRS and CDR2 YFSETQ.

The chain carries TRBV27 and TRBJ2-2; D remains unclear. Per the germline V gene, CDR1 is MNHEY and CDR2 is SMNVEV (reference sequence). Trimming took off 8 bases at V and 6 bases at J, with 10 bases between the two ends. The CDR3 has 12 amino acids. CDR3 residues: CASAEFAGELFF. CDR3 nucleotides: TGTGCCAGCGCTGAGTTCGCCGGGGAGCTGTTTTTT.

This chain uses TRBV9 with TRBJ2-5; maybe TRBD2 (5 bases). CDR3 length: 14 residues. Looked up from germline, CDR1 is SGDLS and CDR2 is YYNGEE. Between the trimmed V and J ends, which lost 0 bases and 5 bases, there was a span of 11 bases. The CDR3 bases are TGTGCCAGCAGCGTAGGAGGGAGAGCCGAGACCCAGTACTTC. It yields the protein CASSVGGRAETQYF.

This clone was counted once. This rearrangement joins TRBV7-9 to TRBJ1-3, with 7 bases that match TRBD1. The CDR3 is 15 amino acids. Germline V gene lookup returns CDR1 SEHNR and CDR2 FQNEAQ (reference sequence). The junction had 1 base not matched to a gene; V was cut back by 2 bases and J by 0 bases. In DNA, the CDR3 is TGTGCCAGCAGCTTAAACAGGGGCTCTGGAAACACCATATATTTT. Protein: CASSLNRGSGNTIYF.

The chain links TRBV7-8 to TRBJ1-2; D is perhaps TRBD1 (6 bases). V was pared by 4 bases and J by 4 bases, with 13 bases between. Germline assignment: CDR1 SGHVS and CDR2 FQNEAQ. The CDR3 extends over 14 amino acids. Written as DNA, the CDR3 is TGTGCCAGCAGCTCCAGGACAGCCTCCTATGGCTACACCTTC. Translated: CASSSRTASYGYTF.